This TCR beta chain appears in the sequencing data of a study of spatial heterogeneity in lung cancer. About the study: Mean representation of each unique TCR and UMI combination in the raw reads exceeded 8.5 occurrences. Findings of the study overall: Expanded alpha and beta TCR counts within tumors tracked tumor mutation counts. The counts of expanded TCRs, ubiquitous and regional, tracked ubiquitous and regional nonsynonymous mutations, respectively.

The germline V gene encodes CDR1 LGHDT and CDR2 YNNKEL (reference sequence). This CDR3 is 16 amino acids long. Trimming at V came to 1 base and at J to 13 bases, leaving 15 bases not matched to a gene. TCRdb ran MiXCR on the 5' RACE reads and lists one entry per CDR3 protein. The data contain roughly 5,000 distinct CDR3 sequences, roughly 28% of them singletons. As for time point: sample taken at primary tumor resection. More than 70 TRACERx patients with early, untreated non-small cell lung cancer donated samples. Whole RNA obtained from tumor, nontumor lung or frozen PBMC underwent sequencing without sorting. As concerns this clonotype: Antigen unknown.

The input for sequencing was lung tumor tissue, taken at surgery. This sequence was found in a male donor with early-stage non-small cell lung cancer. V is TRBV3-1 and J is TRBJ1-4, with 7 positions matching TRBD1. In nucleotides, the CDR3 is TGTGCCAGCAGCCAAGCAGGACATCCGGGGGGACAGATACTGTTTTTT. Encoded protein: CASSQAGHPGGQILFF.